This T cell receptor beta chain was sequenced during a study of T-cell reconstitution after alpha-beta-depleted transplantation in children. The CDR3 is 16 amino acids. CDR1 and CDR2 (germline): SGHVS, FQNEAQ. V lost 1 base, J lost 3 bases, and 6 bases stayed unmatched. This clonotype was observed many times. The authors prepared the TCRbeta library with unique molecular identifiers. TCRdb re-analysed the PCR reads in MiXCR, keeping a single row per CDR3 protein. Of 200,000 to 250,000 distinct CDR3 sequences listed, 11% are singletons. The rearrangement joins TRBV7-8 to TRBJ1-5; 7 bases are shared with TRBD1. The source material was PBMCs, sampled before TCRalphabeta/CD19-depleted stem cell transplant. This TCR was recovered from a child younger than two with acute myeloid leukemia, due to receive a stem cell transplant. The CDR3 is CASSLVQGTDNQPQHF. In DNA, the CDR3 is TGTGCCAGCAGCTTAGTACAGGGGACGGACAATCAGCCCCAGCATTTT.